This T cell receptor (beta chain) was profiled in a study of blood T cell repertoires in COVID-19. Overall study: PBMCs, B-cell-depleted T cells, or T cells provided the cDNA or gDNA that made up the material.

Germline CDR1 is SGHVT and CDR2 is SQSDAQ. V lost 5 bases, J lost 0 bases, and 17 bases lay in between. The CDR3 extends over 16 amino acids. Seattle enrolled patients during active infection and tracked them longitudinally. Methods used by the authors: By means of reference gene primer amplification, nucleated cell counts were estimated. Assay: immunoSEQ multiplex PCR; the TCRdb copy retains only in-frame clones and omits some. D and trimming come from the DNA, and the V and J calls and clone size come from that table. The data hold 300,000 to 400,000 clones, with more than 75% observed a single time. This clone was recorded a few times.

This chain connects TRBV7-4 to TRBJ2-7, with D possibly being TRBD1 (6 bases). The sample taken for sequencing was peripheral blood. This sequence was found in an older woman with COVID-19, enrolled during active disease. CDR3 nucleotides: TGTGCCAGCAGCCCGCAAACGGGACACTTCTCCTACGAGCAGTACTTC. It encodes CASSPQTGHFSYEQYF.